The 32 T cell receptor beta chains below come from one sample, sequenced in a study of cytomegalovirus exposure and HLA in healthy donors. The method was immunoSEQ multiplex PCR; TCRdb's version includes in-frame clones alone and lacks a portion of them. The table has approximately 200,000 clones, about 90% seen once. Sequenced: PBMCs. The receptors were sampled from a woman younger than 30 in good health and CMV-seronegative.

The DNA of the CDR3 is TGTGCAAGTCGCCCCGCCGGGACTAGCGGGTGTAATGAGCAGTTCTTC. It is translated as CASRPAGTSGCNEQFF. The chain joins TRBV12-2 to TRBJ2-1; TRBD2 reflects the table's D call only, with no check against the DNA. TRBV12-2 is reported as a pseudogene. The CDR3 runs 16 residues.

Concerning this clone: Its ends do not fully match the called genes, so a read error is possible. This sequence joins TRBV5-4 and TRBJ2-1; a weak D match, TRBD1 (5 bases). The CDR3 length is 16 residues. Germline V gene sequence: CDR1 SGHNT, CDR2 YYREEE (reference sequence). The CDR3 here is CASSPSSGSSFNEQFF. The DNA for the CDR3 is TGTGCCAGCAGCCCTTCCTCAGGGTCTTCCTTCAATGAGCAGTTCTTC.

The chain employs TRBV4-3 and TRBJ2-7; TRBD1 is a possible D gene (6 bases). The germline CDR1 and CDR2 sequences are LGHNA and YSLEER. The CDR3 spans 15 residues. V gave up 0 bases and J gave up 3 bases, with 12 bases separating them. CDR3 residues: CASSQEGQSGYEQYF. The CDR3, as DNA: TGCGCCAGCAGCCAAGAAGGACAGTCAGGCTACGAGCAGTACTTC.

The chain employs TRBV18 and TRBJ2-1, with 11 bases that match TRBD2. Trimming took 4 bases from V and 5 from J; bases not matched to a gene: 4. The CDR3 contains 15 residues. Germline-derived CDR1 and CDR2 are KGHSH and LQKENI. The CDR3 DNA follows: TGTGCCAGCTCACGCGGGACTAGCGGAAACAATGAGCAGTTCTTC. It is translated as CASSRGTSGNNEQFF.

The chain joins TRBV30 to TRBJ2-2; perhaps TRBD2 as D (6 bases). Trimming removed 0 bases from V and 0 bases from J, with 8 bases in between. The CDR3 contains 15 residues. CDR1 is GTSNPN and CDR2 is SVGIG in the germline V gene (reference sequence). The CDR3: CAWSVGGANTGELFF. The CDR3 coding sequence is TGTGCCTGGAGTGTCGGCGGGGCGAACACCGGGGAGCTGTTTTTT.

This sequence joins TRBV19 and TRBJ2-7; 8 nucleotides align to TRBD2. This CDR3 spans 15 amino acids. V dropped 5 bases and J dropped 2; count of bases not matched to a gene: 8. Germline V lookup: CDR1 LNHDA, CDR2 SQIVND (reference sequence). The CDR3 sequence: CASSPDTSGAYEQYF. The CDR3, as DNA: TGTGCCAGTAGTCCTGATACTAGCGGAGCCTACGAGCAGTACTTC.

The chain combines TRBV5-1 with TRBJ2-3; possibly TRBD1 for D (6 bases). This CDR3 is 14 amino acids long. Trimming took off 5 bases at V and 3 bases at J, with 13 bases between the two ends. Germline V gene sequence: CDR1 SGHRS, CDR2 YFSETQ. CDR3 sequence reads: CASRLRDTTDTQYF. The CDR3 DNA reads TGCGCCAGCAGACTCCGGGACACAACAGATACGCAGTATTTT.

The rearrangement uses TRBV2 and TRBJ1-2; TRBD1 matches at 7 bases. In germline, CDR1 is SNHLY, CDR2 FYNNEI. V shed 10 bases and J 8 bases; nucleotides not matched to a gene: 16. The CDR3 sequence is 14 residues long. The CDR3 is CAIKKLEGANGYTF. In DNA, the CDR3 is TGTGCCATCAAAAAGTTGGAGGGGGCGAACGGCTACACCTTC.

The J gene is TRBJ1-5, the V gene TRBV27; D is possibly TRBD1 (6 bases). Germline CDR1 MNHEY, CDR2 SMNVEV (reference sequence). V was shortened by 6 bases and J by 4 bases, with 13 bases between the two germline ends. CDR3 length equals 14 residues. The CDR3 is CASSLTGLNQPQHF. Written as DNA, the CDR3 is TGTGCCAGCAGCCTCACAGGGCTTAATCAGCCCCAGCATTTT.

The V gene is TRBV10-1, the J gene TRBJ2-1; TRBD2 matches 11 bases. This CDR3 region has 15 residues. Germline V CDR1 and CDR2: WNHNN, SYGVQD (reference sequence). V was clipped by 8 bases and J by 4 bases; unmatched bases: 7. The CDR3 is CASFPTSGGYNEQFF. The CDR3 bases are TGCGCCAGCTTCCCTACTAGCGGGGGTTACAATGAGCAGTTCTTC.

In its sample, this clone was seen once. V is TRBV4-1 and J is TRBJ2-7; perhaps TRBD1 as D (6 bases). Germline values: CDR1 MGHRA, CDR2 YSYEKL. The CDR3 runs 15 residues. Trimming took off 0 bases at V and 4 bases at J, with 13 bases between the two ends. The CDR3 DNA reads as TGCGCCAGCAGCCAAGACAGGCAGGGGAATTACGAGCAGTACTTC. Protein sequence: CASSQDRQGNYEQYF.

The rearrangement joins TRBV28 to TRBJ2-1, with 7 bases lining up with TRBD2. This CDR3 comprises 14 residues. CDR1 is MDHEN, CDR2 SYDVKM, per germline. Losses at the gene ends were 2 bases for V and 4 bases for J; bases not matched to a gene: 2. The CDR3 nucleotides read TGTGCCAGCAGTTTAACGGGACTATACAATGAGCAGTTCTTC. Translated, it gives CASSLTGLYNEQFF.

The rearrangement uses TRBV29-1 and TRBJ2-7; weak D call: TRBD1 (6 bases). The germline gives CDR1 SQVTM, CDR2 ANQGSEA. V was clipped by 4 bases and J by 0 bases, with 16 bases between them. This CDR3 comprises 15 residues. The CDR3 region has the DNA TGCAGCGTTGCAGCCATTATGACAGGCTCCTACGAGCAGTACTTC. It encodes CSVAAIMTGSYEQYF.

The chain joins TRBV4-1 to TRBJ2-7, with D possibly TRBD1 on 6 matching bases. The CDR3 consists of 14 residues. V was cut by 6 bases and J by 2 bases, with 14 bases left in between. CDR1 is MGHRA, CDR2 YSYEKL, per germline. CDR3 sequence (DNA): TGCGCCAGCAGACCGACAGGTAAAACCTACGAGCAGTACTTC. The encoded protein is CASRPTGKTYEQYF.

This sequence joins TRBV28 and TRBJ2-7, with D possibly being TRBD2 (5 bases). The CDR3 spans 13 residues. Germline CDR1 MDHEN, CDR2 SYDVKM. V lost 10 bases and J lost 0, with 13 bases in between. The CDR3 protein is CAIGDPSSYEQYF. The CDR3 coding sequence is TGTGCCATCGGGGATCCAAGCTCCTACGAGCAGTACTTC.

This chain connects TRBV9 to TRBJ2-5, with 7 bases identical to TRBD2. Losses at the gene ends were 4 bases for V and 2 bases for J; bases not matched to a gene: 5. Germline V lookup: CDR1 SGDLS, CDR2 YYNGEE. The CDR3 sequence is 14 residues long. The CDR3 sequence is CASSPRTSQETQYF. The CDR3 coding sequence is TGTGCCAGCAGCCCTCGGACTAGTCAAGAGACCCAGTACTTC. Full variable domain (missing parts from reference TRBV9 and TRBJ2-5): DSGVTQTPKHLITATGQRVTLRCSPRSGDLSVYWYQQSLDQGLQFLIQYYNGEERAKGNILERFSAQQFPDLHSELNLSSLELGDSALYFCASSPRTSQETQYFGPGTRLLVL.

This clone was seen only once. The rearrangement links TRBV4-1 to TRBJ2-3, with D possibly matching TRBD2 (6 bases). This CDR3 has 17 residues. Germline V gene lookup returns CDR1 MGHRA and CDR2 YSYEKL. Trimming took off 0 bases at V and 6 bases at J, with 19 bases between the two ends. The CDR3 DNA follows: TGCGCCAGCAGCCAAGAACCGGGACTCCTTTACTCCGATACGCAGTATTTT. Protein sequence: CASSQEPGLLYSDTQYF.

The CDR3 here is CASSRLQGASEKLFF. The CDR3 DNA sequence: TGTGCCAGCAGCCGCCTCCAGGGGGCTAGTGAAAAACTGTTTTTT. V gene TRBV14 combines with J gene TRBJ1-4; TRBD1 matches at 8 bases. This CDR3 is built from 15 residues. Germline V gives CDR1 SGHDN, CDR2 FVKESK. The junction had 8 bases not matched to a gene; V was cut back by 4 bases and J by 7 bases.

V and J are TRBV6-6 and TRBJ2-7; TRBD1 agrees at 9 bases. The junction had 9 bases not matched to a gene; V was cut back by 4 bases and J by 5 bases. Germline V gives CDR1 MNHNY, CDR2 SVGAGI (reference sequence). The CDR3 consists of 15 residues. The CDR3 coding sequence is TGTGCCAGCAGTTTCGGGACAGGGTGGTTTGACGAGCAGTACTTC. Its translation: CASSFGTGWFDEQYF.

The CDR3 loop reads CASSPKPGTGELFF. As DNA, the CDR3 is TGTGCCAGTAGTCCAAAACCGGGTACCGGGGAGCTGTTTTTT. This sequence joins TRBV19 and TRBJ2-2; D remains ambiguous. CDR1 is LNHDA, CDR2 SQIVND, per germline (reference sequence). This CDR3 region has 14 residues. Deletions cut 5 bases from V and 5 bases from J, with 12 bases between.

V and J are TRBV30 and TRBJ2-3, with D tentatively TRBD2 (5 bases). The V end was cut by 4 bases, the J end by 1 base, with 9 bases between. In germline, CDR1 is GTSNPN, CDR2 SVGIG (reference sequence). This CDR3 spans 13 amino acids. The CDR3 DNA reads TGTGCCTGGACCCTCGGGGGCACAGATACGCAGTATTTT. Its protein is CAWTLGGTDTQYF.

The rearrangement uses TRBV28 and TRBJ2-7; 10 bases are shared with TRBD2. The CDR3 has 15 residues. Trimming removed 3 bases from V and 6 bases from J; junction bases left unmatched: 8. Germline CDR1 reads MDHEN; CDR2 reads SYDVKM. This CDR3 reads CASSFGPSGSLEQYF. The CDR3 DNA is TGTGCCAGCAGTTTCGGGCCTAGCGGGAGCCTCGAGCAGTACTTC.

Written as DNA, the CDR3 is TGTGCCAGCAGCACGACAGACCCTGGAAACACCATATATTTT. It encodes CASSTTDPGNTIYF. The V and J genes are TRBV7-9 and TRBJ1-3; maybe TRBD1 (5 bases). Germline CDR1 and CDR2: SEHNR and FQNEAQ (reference sequence). V lost 5 bases and J lost 2, with 10 bases in between. The CDR3 is 14 amino acids.

V usage is TRBV9 and J usage is TRBJ2-7; TRBD2 is a possible D gene (9 bases). V dropped 4 bases and J dropped 5 bases, with 28 bases sitting between them. CDR1 SGDLS and CDR2 YYNGEE come from the germline V gene. The CDR3 is made up of 18 amino acids. The CDR3 loop reads CASSSAGTGGGRAHEQYF. CDR3 bases: TGTGCCAGCAGCTCAGCAGGGACAGGTGGCGGGAGGGCCCACGAGCAGTACTTC.

This chain links TRBV29-1 with TRBJ2-2; 7 bases agree with TRBD1. Trimming cost V 4 bases and J 6 bases; bases outside gene matches: 5. Germline CDR1 reads SQVTM; CDR2 reads ANQGSEA. This CDR3 is 13 amino acids long. CDR3 loop: CSVGDREAGELFF. The CDR3 DNA is TGCAGCGTTGGAGACAGGGAAGCCGGGGAGCTGTTTTTT.

This chain connects TRBV6-1 to TRBJ2-3, with 7 positions matching TRBD1. The length of the CDR3 is 14 residues. Germline trimming cut 6 bases from V and 5 bases from J; bases unmatched to any gene: 8. Germline loops: CDR1 MNHNS, CDR2 SASEGT. The CDR3 sequence: CASRRQGMRDTQYF. CDR3 in DNA: TGTGCCAGCAGAAGACAGGGTATGCGAGATACGCAGTATTTT.

This clone was found once. This sequence joins TRBV19 and TRBJ2-5; D remains ambiguous. V lost 3 bases to trimming and J lost 5 bases, with 7 bases between them. The CDR3 has 12 residues. The germline gives CDR1 LNHDA, CDR2 SQIVND (reference sequence). The CDR3 protein is CASSMWRETQYF. CDR3 nucleotides: TGTGCCAGTAGTATGTGGCGGGAGACCCAGTACTTC.

As DNA, the CDR3 is TGTGCCAGCAGTTTATTACGGGGGGCCCACTATGGCTACACCTTC. Its protein product is CASSLLRGAHYGYTF. The chain recombines TRBV28 with TRBJ1-2; D might be TRBD1 (6 bases). CDR3 length: 15 residues. Germline V lookup: CDR1 MDHEN, CDR2 SYDVKM. The V gene lost 1 base and the J gene lost 3 bases, with 12 bases spanning the gap.

In DNA, the CDR3 is TGTGCCAGCAGCTTAGGCCAGTCGGGATACGAGCAGTACTTC. It encodes CASSLGQSGYEQYF. This chain connects TRBV7-9 to TRBJ2-7; D may be TRBD2 (5 bases). The V and J ends lost 1 base and 4 bases respectively, with 11 bases between them. Germline CDR1 is SEHNR and CDR2 is FQNEAQ (reference sequence). The CDR3 is 14 residues long.

The rearrangement links TRBV7-2 to TRBJ2-5; TRBD2 might be the D (7 bases). The CDR3 has 14 amino acids. Trimming took 0 bases from V and 5 from J, leaving 10 bases between them. Germline V gives CDR1 SGHTA, CDR2 FQGNSA. Here the CDR3 DNA reads TGTGCCAGCAGCTTAGCGAGGGGGGGCGAGACCCAGTACTTC. Amino acid sequence: CASSLARGGETQYF.

The chain carries TRBV11-3 and TRBJ2-1, with 7 bases lining up with TRBD1. With 4 bases clipped from V and 4 bases from J, the junction kept 7 bases outside the gene matches. Per germline, CDR1 SGHNT and CDR2 YENEEA. The CDR3 consists of 15 residues. CDR3 protein: CASSSFGDSYNEQFF. CDR3 bases: TGTGCCAGCAGCTCCTTTGGGGACAGTTACAATGAGCAGTTCTTC.

This clone was seen more than once but under ten times. CDR3 sequence reads: CASSRDSYGYTF. The CDR3, as DNA: TGTGCCAGCAGTCGGGACAGCTATGGCTACACCTTC. The gene calls are TRBV2 and TRBJ1-2; 7 positions agree with TRBD1. The trim removed 5 bases at V and 4 bases at J, leaving 1 base unmatched. This CDR3 contains 12 residues. Per the germline V gene, CDR1 is SNHLY and CDR2 is FYNNEI.